Listed below are T cell receptor beta chains from one sample, sequenced in a study of blood T cell repertoires in COVID-19. Measured with immunoSEQ multiplex PCR; TCRdb has only the in-frame clones, and not every one. The table has around 200,000 clones, about 87% seen once. Source material: PBMCs or T cells enriched from blood (not recorded which). The receptors originated from a woman in her 30s who had recovered from COVID-19. The conserved cysteine and the conserved F or W are not part of the CDR3 here.

J gene: TRBJ1-2; V gene: TRBV27; CDR3 protein: ASSSDSVYGYT
J gene: TRBJ2-2; V gene: TRBV4-2; CDR3 protein: ASSQDWPGQGNTGELF
J gene: TRBJ2-3; V gene: TRBV6-2/TRBV6-3; CDR3 protein: ASSYLGPGRDTQY
J gene: TRBJ2-5; V gene: TRBV11-2; CDR3 protein: ASSAGTSGYQETQY
J gene: TRBJ2-1; V gene: TRBV10-3; CDR3 protein: AISISPDSNEQF
J gene: TRBJ1-3; V gene: TRBV4-3; CDR3 protein: ASSQAYLGDTIY
J gene: TRBJ1-2; V gene: TRBV7-9; CDR3 protein: ASSVDRGYGYT
J gene: TRBJ2-6; V gene: TRBV3-1/TRBV3-2; CDR3 protein: ASSQEASGFWSSGANVLT
J gene: TRBJ1-2; V gene: TRBV4-3; CDR3 protein: ASSQDSAPGRGYT
J gene: TRBJ2-7; V gene: TRBV11-3; CDR3 protein: ASSLGQGDEQY
J gene: TRBJ1-3; V gene: TRBV5-6; CDR3 protein: ASSGAGVSGNTIY
J gene: TRBJ2-5; V gene: TRBV11-3; CDR3 protein: ASKLAGGAEETQY
J gene: TRBJ1-4; V gene: TRBV25-1; CDR3 protein: ASSETGGWEKLF
J gene: TRBJ2-6; V gene: TRBV2; CDR3 protein: ASAKGSGQISGANVLT
J gene: TRBJ1-1; V gene: TRBV6-5; CDR3 protein: ASSYARQGVNTEAF
J gene: TRBJ2-3; V gene: TRBV27; CDR3 protein: ASSLGAGTDTQY
J gene: TRBJ1-3; V gene: TRBV4-1; CDR3 protein: ASSQDRRGGNTIY
J gene: TRBJ1-1; V gene: TRBV27; CDR3 protein: ASSFGGEAF
J gene: TRBJ1-2; V gene: TRBV10-3; CDR3 protein: AITALQGATYGYT
J gene: TRBJ2-3; V gene: TRBV5-4; CDR3 protein: ASSLMGLAATDTQY
J gene: TRBJ2-3; V gene: TRBV5-1; CDR3 protein: ASSLARDRPRADTQY
J gene: TRBJ1-2; V gene: TRBV5-5; CDR3 protein: ASSFRTEDYGYT
J gene: TRBJ1-2; V gene: TRBV29-1; CDR3 protein: SGGTGDKYGYT
J gene: TRBJ2-1; V gene: TRBV18; CDR3 protein: ASSPYGGAIRNEQF